One sample yielded the 10 T cell receptor beta chains listed below, sequenced in a study of blood T cell repertoires in COVID-19. TCRdb's table, derived via immunoSEQ multiplex PCR, lists solely in-frame clones and lacks some. Among 250,000 to 350,000 clones listed, around 88% were seen once. The specimen sequenced was peripheral blood. Source of these receptors: a woman in her thirties who had recovered from COVID-19.

The chain joins TRBV5-1 to TRBJ1-3, with no clear D. This CDR3 comprises 16 residues. The germline gives CDR1 SGHRS, CDR2 YFSETQ. V was shortened by 0 bases and J by 2 bases, with 12 bases between the two germline ends. For the CDR3, the DNA is TGCGCCAGCAGCTTGGAGGCCAGGCGAACTGGAAACACCATATATTTT. Translated, it gives CASSLEARRTGNTIYF.

The chain employs TRBV27 and TRBJ1-3, with D perhaps TRBD1 (6 bases). CDR1 and CDR2 from the germline V gene are MNHEY and SMNVEV (reference sequence). V lost 8 bases and J lost 4, with 18 bases in between. CDR3 size: 15 residues. The DNA of the CDR3 is TGTGCCAGCTGGAAAGCCGCAGGGGCCGGAAACACCATATATTTT. Encoded protein: CASWKAAGAGNTIYF.

The rearrangement uses TRBV4-1 and TRBJ2-7; D is perhaps TRBD1 (6 bases). With 4 bases removed from V and 2 bases from J, the gap between germline ends came to 15 bases. The CDR3 contains 15 residues. From germline, CDR1 is MGHRA and CDR2 YSYEKL. CDR3 bases: TGCGCCAGCAGCCCCACAGGGTTTAATGCCTACGAGCAGTACTTC. Its protein is CASSPTGFNAYEQYF.

This sequence joins TRBV2 and TRBJ2-7, with 9 nucleotides matching TRBD1. Trimming removed 5 bases from V and 2 bases from J; junction bases left unmatched: 7. The germline V gene encodes CDR1 SNHLY and CDR2 FYNNEI. The CDR3 runs 15 residues. The CDR3 coding sequence is TGTGCCAGCAGTCTTGGGACAGGGCTAACCTACGAGCAGTACTTC. Translated: CASSLGTGLTYEQYF.

The genes are TRBV28 and TRBJ2-2; a possible D gene is TRBD2 (6 bases). The CDR3 totals 15 residues. Looked up from germline, CDR1 is MDHEN and CDR2 is SYDVKM. Trimming cost V 3 bases and J 0 bases, with 8 bases left between them. The CDR3 loop is CASSFGGANTGELFF. Written as DNA, the CDR3 is TGTGCCAGCAGTTTCGGCGGGGCGAACACCGGGGAGCTGTTTTTT.

This clone was counted only a few times. The genes are TRBV20-1 and TRBJ1-2, with 7 bases that match TRBD1. V lost 7 bases to trimming and J lost 6 bases; unmatched junction nucleotides: 5. This CDR3 is 11 amino acids long. Germline CDR1 and CDR2: DFQATT and SNEGSKA (reference sequence). CDR3 sequence reads: CSVLTGNGYTF. The CDR3 region has the DNA TGCAGTGTTTTGACAGGGAATGGCTACACCTTC.

CDR3 sequence: CASSLYGGGTEAFF. The DNA for the CDR3 is TGTGCCAGCAGCTTATACGGGGGAGGCACTGAAGCTTTCTTT. This chain uses TRBV7-2 with TRBJ1-1; possible D gene TRBD1, 5 bases. The ends were cut back, 2 bases at V and 4 bases at J, with 11 bases in the middle. The germline V gene has CDR1 SGHTA and CDR2 FQGNSA. There are 14 residues in the CDR3.

This chain connects TRBV19 to TRBJ2-7; 11 nucleotides match TRBD1. With 5 bases clipped from V and 4 bases from J, the junction kept 16 bases outside the gene matches. Germline values: CDR1 LNHDA, CDR2 SQIVND (reference sequence). The CDR3 has 18 amino acids. The CDR3: CASSPRGAGTGGMYEQYF. DNA for the CDR3: TGTGCCAGTAGTCCCCGGGGGGCCGGGACAGGGGGAATGTACGAGCAGTACTTC.

This clone has just a few counts. The genes are TRBV27 and TRBJ1-2; unclear D gene. This CDR3 contains 15 residues. V gave up 0 bases and J gave up 4 bases, with 12 bases separating them. CDR1 is MNHEY, CDR2 SMNVEV, per germline (reference sequence). The CDR3 DNA follows: TGTGCCAGCAGTTTATCGGCCCGGGTGGCCTATGGCTACACCTTC. Translating gives CASSLSARVAYGYTF.

The chain's CDR3 is CASSLSAGSSYNEQFF. The CDR3 coding sequence is TGTGCCAGCAGCTTATCTGCGGGGAGCTCCTACAATGAGCAGTTCTTC. This chain connects TRBV11-3 to TRBJ2-1; D is possibly TRBD2 (6 bases). CDR1 is SGHNT and CDR2 is YENEEA in the germline V gene. V was pared by 2 bases and J by 0 bases, with 11 bases between. CDR3 length: 16 amino acids.